The rows below give T cell receptor beta chains drawn from one sample of a study of cytomegalovirus exposure and HLA in healthy donors. Data came from immunoSEQ multiplex PCR; TCRdb stores just in-frame clones and leaves some out. The table records around 80,000 clones, around 60% of them present only once. Sequenced input: PBMCs. These receptors originate from a male donor in good health and CMV-seropositive. The CDR3 runs from the conserved cysteine through the conserved F or W. Fields, in order: V gene, J gene, D gene, clone size, CDR3 DNA, CDR3 protein. D genes are given only for firm matches. Clone size is not always given. Where it is, it says once, few, many or a class for expanded clones.

v_gene: TRBV10-2; j_gene: TRBJ1-1; d_gene: -; abundance: few; CDR3nt: TGCGCCAGCAGTGAGTCCCTGGGGGGGGAGAACACTGAAGCTTTCTTT; CDR3aa: CASSESLGGENTEAFF
v_gene: TRBV6-5; j_gene: TRBJ1-2; d_gene: TRBD1; abundance: -; CDR3nt: TGTGCCAGCAGCAGACAGGGGGGAGGCTACACCTTC; CDR3aa: CASSRQGGGYTF
v_gene: TRBV30; j_gene: TRBJ2-1; d_gene: -; abundance: few; CDR3nt: TGTGCCTGGAGTGTAGGGGGGGGGCTCCAGTTCTTC; CDR3aa: CAWSVGGGLQFF
v_gene: TRBV5-4; j_gene: TRBJ2-1; d_gene: -; abundance: -; CDR3nt: TGTGCCAGCAGCTCAGGGGATTTCACGTTCTTC; CDR3aa: CASSSGDFTFF
v_gene: TRBV2; j_gene: TRBJ1-5; d_gene: -; abundance: -; CDR3nt: TGTGCCAGCGCGCCGCTTAGCAATCAGCCCCAGCATTTT; CDR3aa: CASAPLSNQPQHF
v_gene: TRBV7-9; j_gene: TRBJ2-1; d_gene: TRBD1; abundance: many; CDR3nt: TGTGCCAGCAGGGAGGAAGGACAGGGAGATCATGAGCAGTTCTTC; CDR3aa: CASREEGQGDHEQFF
v_gene: TRBV2; j_gene: TRBJ1-1; d_gene: TRBD1; abundance: few; CDR3nt: TGTGCCAGCAGCGAACAGGGGCGGGCCACTGAAGCTTTCTTT; CDR3aa: CASSEQGRATEAFF
v_gene: TRBV4-3; j_gene: TRBJ2-2; d_gene: -; abundance: few; CDR3nt: TGCGCCAGCAGCCAAGATCGAGGGAACACCGGGGAGCTGTTTTTT; CDR3aa: CASSQDRGNTGELFF
v_gene: TRBV7-9; j_gene: TRBJ1-4; d_gene: -; abundance: -; CDR3nt: TGTGCCAGCAGCTTAGTACAGGGAGAAGAAAAACTGTTTTTT; CDR3aa: CASSLVQGEEKLFF
v_gene: TRBV11-3; j_gene: TRBJ2-3; d_gene: -; abundance: -; CDR3nt: TGTGCCAGCAGCTTAACCCTGGGCAGGGGAACGACAGATACGCAGTATTTT; CDR3aa: CASSLTLGRGTTDTQYF